This T cell receptor (beta chain) derives from a study of beta chain features in type 1 diabetes. Study details: Taken together, all samples contributed roughly 100 million examined sorted cells.

The sequenced template was cDNA made from the entire isolated RNA. Measured with immunoSEQ multiplex PCR; TCRdb has only the in-frame clones, and not every one. Among about 120,000 clones listed, approximately 16% were seen once. Study-wide results and limits: All four CD4+ subsets from Type 1 diabetes patients carried moderately but significantly shorter TCRB CDR3s.

This clone was counted ten times or more. Its antigen is as yet unknown. Only one heparinised blood draw was taken per donor, and its volume averaged about 116 mL. The sample taken for sequencing was central memory CD4+ T cells from blood. The origin of this receptor is a man aged 30 to 45 with type 1 diabetes.

The CDR3 here is CASSLGGSRTYEQYF. The CDR3 nucleotides read TGTGCCAGCAGCTTGGGAGGAAGTAGGACCTACGAGCAGTACTTC. The chain combines TRBV5-4 with TRBJ2-7; D unresolved. The CDR3 runs 15 residues. Between the trimmed V and J ends, which lost 0 bases and 2 bases, there was a span of 12 bases. Germline V gene data show CDR1 as SGHNT and CDR2 as YYREEE (reference sequence).